The TCR beta chain under discussion was sequenced for a study of shared clonotypes between healthy human individuals. The material for each subset, its genomic DNA, was split evenly across several immunoSEQ plates. Produced via immunoSEQ multiplex PCR; TCRdb's table is partial and in-frame only. The sample carries around 370,000 clones, just over 95% recorded once. V gave up 6 bases and J gave up 0 bases; unmatched junction bases: 5. Germline V gene lookup returns CDR1 LNHDA and CDR2 SQIVND (reference sequence). This CDR3 comprises 16 residues. Input material: memory CD8+ T cells sorted from blood. The subset: CD45RO+ cells pooled with CCR7-negative TemRA cells. The clonotype originates from a man aged 25 to 45 in good health. The chain combines TRBV19 with TRBJ1-4; 9 bases agree with TRBD1. The CDR3 DNA reads as TGTGCCAGTAGCCCGGGACAGGGAGCAACTAATGAAAAACTGTTTTTT. This gives the protein CASSPGQGATNEKLFF.